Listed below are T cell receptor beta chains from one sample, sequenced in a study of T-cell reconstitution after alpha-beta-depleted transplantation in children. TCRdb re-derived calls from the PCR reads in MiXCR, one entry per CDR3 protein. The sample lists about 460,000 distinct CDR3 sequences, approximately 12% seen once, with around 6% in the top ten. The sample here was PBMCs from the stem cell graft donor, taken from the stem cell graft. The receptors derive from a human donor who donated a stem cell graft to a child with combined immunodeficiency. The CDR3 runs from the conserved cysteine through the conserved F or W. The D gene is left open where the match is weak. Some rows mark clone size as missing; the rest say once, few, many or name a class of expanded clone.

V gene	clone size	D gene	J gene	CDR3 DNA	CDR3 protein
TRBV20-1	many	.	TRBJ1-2	TGCAGTGCCGCTCGGGACGGAACTAACTATGGCTACACCTTC	CSAARDGTNYGYTF
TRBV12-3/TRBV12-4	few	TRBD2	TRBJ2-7	TGTGCCAGCAGTTTGTCTAGCGGGAGGATCCACGAGCAGTACTTC	CASSLSSGRIHEQYF
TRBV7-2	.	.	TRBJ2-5	TGTGCCAGCAGCTTACTTGGCCCGATGGGGACCCAGTACTTC	CASSLLGPMGTQYF
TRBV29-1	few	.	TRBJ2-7	TGCAGCGTTGACCAGGATTTTTACGAGCAGTACTTC	CSVDQDFYEQYF
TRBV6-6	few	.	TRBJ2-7	TGTGCCAGCAGCATACGGGGGACCTACGAGCAGTACTTC	CASSIRGTYEQYF
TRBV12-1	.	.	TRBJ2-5	TGTGCCAGCAGCCCTGGGGTCCTTCAAGAGACCCAGTACTTC	CASSPGVLQETQYF
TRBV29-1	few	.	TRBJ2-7	TGCAGCGTTGCGGGCCTACAGGTCTGGGAGCAGTACTTC	CSVAGLQVWEQYF
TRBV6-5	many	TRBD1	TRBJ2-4	TGTGCCAGCAGTTACTCCCCGGGACAGGACATTCAGTACTTC	CASSYSPGQDIQYF
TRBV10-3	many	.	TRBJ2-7	TGTGCCATCAGTGACTCGGGTCCCGACCCATCCTACGAGCAGTACTTC	CAISDSGPDPSYEQYF
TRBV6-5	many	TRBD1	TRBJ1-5	TGTGCCAGCAGTTTCGGGACAGGGGGCAATCAGCCCCAGCATTTT	CASSFGTGGNQPQHF
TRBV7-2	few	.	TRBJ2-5	TGTGCCAGCAGCACGACCTACAACCAAGAGACCCAGTACTTC	CASSTTYNQETQYF
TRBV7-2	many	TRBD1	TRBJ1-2	TGTGCCAGCAGCCCCGGGACAGGGGGCTTCTATGGCTACACCTTC	CASSPGTGGFYGYTF
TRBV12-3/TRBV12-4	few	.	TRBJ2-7	TGTGCCAGCAGTTTCGGTTGGGGAATGTACTTC	CASSFGWGMYF
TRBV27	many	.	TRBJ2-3	TGTGCCAGCAGCCTCATTGCCCGGGATACGCAGTATTTT	CASSLIARDTQYF
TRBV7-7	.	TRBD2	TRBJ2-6	TGTGCTAGCAGCCCGGGAGGGGCCCCCTCTGGGGCCAACGTCCTGACTTTC	CASSPGGAPSGANVLTF
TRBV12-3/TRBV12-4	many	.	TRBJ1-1	TGCGCCAGCAGCTTGGCCGGCAGGGACACTGAAGCTTTCTTT	CASSLAGRDTEAFF
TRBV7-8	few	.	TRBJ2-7	TGTGCCAGCAGCAGACTACAGGGTGGGCGAGGGGAGCAGTACTTC	CASSRLQGGRGEQYF
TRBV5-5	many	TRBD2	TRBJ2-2	TGTGCCAGCAGCTTGGGCCTCGAGCGGGGTCCGGGCGGGGAGCTGTTTTTT	CASSLGLERGPGGELFF
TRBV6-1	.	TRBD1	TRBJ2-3	TGTGCCAGCAACCTCGACAGGGGGGGCACAGATACGCAGTATTTT	CASNLDRGGTDTQYF
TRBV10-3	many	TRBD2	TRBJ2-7	TGTGCCATCAGTACCGAGGGGGAGACTAGCGAGTTGGGGCAGTACTTC	CAISTEGETSELGQYF
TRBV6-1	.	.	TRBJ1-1	TGTGCCAGCACGTCGGGGGCGATCACTGAAGCTTTCTTT	CASTSGAITEAFF
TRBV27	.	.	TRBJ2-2	TGTGCCAGCAATGTCCAAGGGACTTCGAACACCGGGGAGCTGTTTTTT	CASNVQGTSNTGELFF
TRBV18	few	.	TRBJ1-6	TGTGCCAGCTCACCGACTAGGACGGCGGGTTCACCCCTCCACTTT	CASSPTRTAGSPLHF
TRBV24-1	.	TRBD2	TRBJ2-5	TGTGCCACCAGTGATTTGCGCGGGAGGATGGAGACCCAGTACTTC	CATSDLRGRMETQYF
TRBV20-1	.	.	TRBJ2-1	TGCAGTGTTATAACAGGCTACAATGAGCAGTTCTTC	CSVITGYNEQFF
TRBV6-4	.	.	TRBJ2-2	TGTGCCAGCAGAACCCTCATCATTACCTCGGGGGTCGGCACCGGGGAGCTGTTTTTT	CASRTLIITSGVGTGELFF
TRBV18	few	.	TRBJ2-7	TGTGCCAGCTCACCAATTGGGGGCCCCTACGAGCAGTACTTC	CASSPIGGPYEQYF
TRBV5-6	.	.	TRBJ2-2	TGTGCCAGCAGCATGGCAGGGGCCAGCGGGGAGCTGTTTTTT	CASSMAGASGELFF
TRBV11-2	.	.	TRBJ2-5	TGTGCCAGCAGCTCATTAGTCTCTCAAGGGGAGACCCAGTACTTC	CASSSLVSQGETQYF
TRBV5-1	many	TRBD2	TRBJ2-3	TGCGCCAGCAGCTTACGACTAGCGGGAGGGCCCACAGATACGCAGTATTTT	CASSLRLAGGPTDTQYF
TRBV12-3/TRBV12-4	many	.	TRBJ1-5	TGTGCCAGCAGCTCGACGGGGGCCCGCGGTCAGCCCCAGCATTTT	CASSSTGARGQPQHF
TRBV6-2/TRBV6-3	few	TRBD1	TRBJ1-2	TGTGCCAGCAGTTTTACTGGACAGGCATCCCCCTATGGCTACACCTTC	CASSFTGQASPYGYTF
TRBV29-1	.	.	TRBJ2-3	TGCAGCGTTGACCAATTGGGACTCCCATACTCCGATACGCAGTATTTT	CSVDQLGLPYSDTQYF
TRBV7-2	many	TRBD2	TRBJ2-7	TGTGCCAGCAGCTTTAGCGGGAGGGGACTCGGAGAGCAGTACTTC	CASSFSGRGLGEQYF
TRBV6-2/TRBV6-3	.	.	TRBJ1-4	TGTGCCAGCAGTTACTCGAGTGGGGCGCAAGGGCTGGAAAAACTGTTTTTT	CASSYSSGAQGLEKLFF
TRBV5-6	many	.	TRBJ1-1	TGTGCCAGCAGCCCGGCTACGGACCGTACAGGGTACACTGAAGCTTTCTTT	CASSPATDRTGYTEAFF
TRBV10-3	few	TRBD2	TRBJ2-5	TGTGCCATCAGTGACCGGGTTAAGACTAGCGGGGGCGGACAAGAGACCCAGTACTTC	CAISDRVKTSGGGQETQYF
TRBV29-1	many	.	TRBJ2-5	TGCAGCGTGACCTTCCAAGAGACCCAGTACTTC	CSVTFQETQYF
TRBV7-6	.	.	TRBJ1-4	TGTGCCAGCAGCCCTCAGATTGCAACTAATGAAAAACTGTTTTTT	CASSPQIATNEKLFF
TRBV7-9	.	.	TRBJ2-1	TGTGCCAGCAGGTTTCCTGGCACCTACAATGAGCAGTTCTTC	CASRFPGTYNEQFF
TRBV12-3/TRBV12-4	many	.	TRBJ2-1	TGTGCCAGCAGTTTGGGCCTCCTCTACAATGAGCAGTTCTTC	CASSLGLLYNEQFF
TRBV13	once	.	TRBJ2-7	TGTGCCAGCAGCTTAGCTTTGGGACGGACTTGGGAGCAGTACTTC	CASSLALGRTWEQYF
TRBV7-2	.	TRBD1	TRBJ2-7	TGTGCCAGCAGCTTACCCTACAGGGGGAAGGAGCAGTACTTC	CASSLPYRGKEQYF
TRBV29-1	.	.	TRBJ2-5	TGCAGCGTTACCCTCCGGAGGGAGACCCAGTACTTC	CSVTLRRETQYF
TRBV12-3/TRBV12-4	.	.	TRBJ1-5	TGTGCCAGCACCGTCCAGGGTGGCAATCAGCCCCAGCATTTT	CASTVQGGNQPQHF
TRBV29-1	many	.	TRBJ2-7	TGCAGCGCGCAGGGGAATGTCTACGAGCAGTACTTC	CSAQGNVYEQYF
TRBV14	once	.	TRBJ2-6	TGTGCCAGCAGCCAAGCCCGGACCTTTCCTTTCGGGGCCAACGTCCTGACTTTC	CASSQARTFPFGANVLTF